The TCR beta chain under discussion was sequenced for a study of blood T cell repertoires in COVID-19. Study in general: Both acute and convalescent COVID-19 samples were obtained from the United States, Italy and Spain. Sample material is recorded as cDNA or gDNA derived from T cells, B-cell-depleted T cells, or PBMCs.

Original data processing: Reference gene primer amplification gave estimated nucleated cell counts. Clones were sequenced by immunoSEQ multiplex PCR, and TCRdb holds only the in-frame ones, with some missing. The V and J calls and the clone size are those of that table, but D and trimming were determined from the DNA. This table has tens of thousands of clones, 65% to 90% appearing once. J lost 8 bases, V lost 3 bases, and 12 bases had no gene match. CDR3 length: 17 amino acids. Germline-derived CDR1 and CDR2 are MNHEY and SMNVEV (reference sequence). Sequences were obtained from peripheral blood. The clonotype comes from a man of 80 years or more with acute or convalescent COVID-19. The rearrangement joins TRBV27 to TRBJ1-5, with TRBD1 matching 11 bases. The CDR3 loop reads CASSFSGQGARRKPQHF. CDR3 bases: TGTGCCAGCAGTTTCTCCGGACAGGGGGCCCGCAGGAAGCCCCAGCATTTT.